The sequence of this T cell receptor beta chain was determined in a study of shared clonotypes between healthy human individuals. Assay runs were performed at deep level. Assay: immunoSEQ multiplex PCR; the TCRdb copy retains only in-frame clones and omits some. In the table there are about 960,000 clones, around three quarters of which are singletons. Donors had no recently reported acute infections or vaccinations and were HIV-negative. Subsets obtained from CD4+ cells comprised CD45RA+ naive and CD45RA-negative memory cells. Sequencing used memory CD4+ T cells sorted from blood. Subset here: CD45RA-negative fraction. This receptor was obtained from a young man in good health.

DNA of the CDR3: TGTGCCAGCAGCCTTGATTACACTGAAGCTTTCTTT. This translates into CASSLDYTEAFF. The chain uses TRBV7-2 and TRBJ1-1; D is unresolved. The V gene's germline CDR1 is SGHTA and CDR2 FQGNSA. Deletions cut 5 bases from V and 3 bases from J, with 7 bases between. The CDR3 is 12 amino acids.